This T cell receptor beta chain is drawn from a study of tumor-infiltrating lymphocytes in oesophageal squamous cell carcinoma. In TCRdb, the PCR reads were re-called with MiXCR into one record per CDR3 protein. The sample shows some 2,500 distinct CDR3 sequences, under 15% of them seen only once. This clonotype was observed a few times. The CDR3 is 15 residues long. V lost 4 bases and J 2 bases, leaving 14 bases between the germline ends. Germline CDR1 and CDR2: MGHRA and YSYEKL. The receptor comes from a male donor with esophageal squamous cell carcinoma. This sequence joins TRBV4-1 and TRBJ1-1, with TRBD1 as a possible D gene (5 bases). Source material: esophageal tumor tissue. The CDR3 region is CASSRPRDGNTEAFF. The CDR3 DNA is TGCGCCAGCAGCCGACCTAGGGACGGAAACACTGAAGCTTTCTTT.